Included here is one TCR beta chain sequence, with context. The V and J ends lost 3 bases and 8 bases, in that order; junction bases with no gene match: 12. The CDR3 covers 15 residues. CDR1 MDHEN and CDR2 SYDVKM come from the germline V gene. The data derive from a study of blood T cell repertoires in COVID-19. Generated by immunoSEQ multiplex PCR, the TCRdb table keeps only in-frame clones and is missing some. The sample holds over 90,000 clones, approximately 84% seen once. Sequencing was done on a sample of peripheral blood. This chain joins TRBV28 and TRBJ1-2; 7 bases align to TRBD1. This clonotype originated in a human donor in a cohort sampled during active COVID-19. CDR3 region: CASSLPQYRGGGYTF. CDR3 nucleotide sequence: TGTGCCAGCAGTTTGCCACAATACAGGGGAGGAGGCTACACCTTC.